This is a list of T cell receptor beta chains from one sample in a study of siplizumab effects on memory and regulatory T cells. Some clones are missing from TCRdb's copy, which holds only in-frame ones; the method was immunoSEQ multiplex PCR. The table lists fewer than 80,000 clones, just over 90% of them singletons, with roughly 5% in the top ten. The specimen was CD8+ T cells sorted from blood. The receptors derive from a human donor in good health. Each CDR3 is given without its conserved first and last residue.

cdr3_aa: ASSLSRDTGELF
j_call: TRBJ2-2
v_call: TRBV5-6

cdr3_aa: ASTTTGGPYEQY
j_call: TRBJ2-7
v_call: TRBV5-1

cdr3_aa: ASSLAGNTEAF
j_call: TRBJ1-1
v_call: TRBV19

cdr3_aa: ASRGRGNTGELF
j_call: TRBJ2-2
v_call: TRBV10-1

cdr3_aa: ASIGLAGGPGELF
j_call: TRBJ2-2
v_call: TRBV19

cdr3_aa: ASSPSGYGQY
j_call: TRBJ2-7
v_call: TRBV19

cdr3_aa: ASSSDNLSAF
j_call: TRBJ1-1
v_call: TRBV19

cdr3_aa: ASSILGQGYGYT
j_call: TRBJ1-2
v_call: TRBV5-1

cdr3_aa: ASSFQGALGPQH
j_call: TRBJ1-5
v_call: TRBV27

cdr3_aa: ASSEGTGYSPLH
j_call: TRBJ1-6
v_call: TRBV2

cdr3_aa: AGNRGLNEKLF
j_call: TRBJ1-4
v_call: TRBV30

cdr3_aa: ASSLGAQGGYT
j_call: TRBJ1-2
v_call: TRBV7-9

cdr3_aa: ASTWAGGQPQH
j_call: TRBJ1-5
v_call: TRBV6-5

cdr3_aa: ASGLEPGQGASDTQY
j_call: TRBJ2-3
v_call: TRBV12-5

cdr3_aa: ASSDPVANTEAF
j_call: TRBJ1-1
v_call: TRBV2

cdr3_aa: AWSASSSTDTQY
j_call: TRBJ2-3
v_call: TRBV30

cdr3_aa: ASSQEGNRGRTDTQY
j_call: TRBJ2-3
v_call: TRBV4-1

cdr3_aa: AWSVLASTDTQY
j_call: TRBJ2-3
v_call: TRBV30

cdr3_aa: ASSLVTGTTPYEQY
j_call: TRBJ2-7
v_call: TRBV5-4

cdr3_aa: ASSHGQNTGELF
j_call: TRBJ2-2
v_call: TRBV7-6

cdr3_aa: ASSPRDSNRETQY
j_call: TRBJ2-5
v_call: TRBV6-6

cdr3_aa: AISEGQGNNAEAF
j_call: TRBJ1-1
v_call: TRBV10-3

cdr3_aa: ASQEGYGANVLT
j_call: TRBJ2-6
v_call: TRBV11-2

cdr3_aa: ASSSQGYEQY
j_call: TRBJ2-7
v_call: TRBV13

cdr3_aa: ASSNPQTGNTEAF
j_call: TRBJ1-1
v_call: TRBV6-5

cdr3_aa: ASSLTGGNSPLH
j_call: TRBJ1-6
v_call: TRBV19

cdr3_aa: ASHPTGSYNEQF
j_call: TRBJ2-1
v_call: TRBV11-2

cdr3_aa: ASSQPMDTIY
j_call: TRBJ1-3
v_call: TRBV7-9

cdr3_aa: ASSQERDSNQPQH
j_call: TRBJ1-5
v_call: TRBV4-1

cdr3_aa: SVSTYTPEAF
j_call: TRBJ1-1
v_call: TRBV29-1

cdr3_aa: ASSEGAGGYEQY
j_call: TRBJ2-7
v_call: TRBV6-1

cdr3_aa: ASSRLGSPQETQY
j_call: TRBJ2-5
v_call: TRBV11-3

cdr3_aa: ASSFNEQHEQY
j_call: TRBJ2-7
v_call: TRBV7-9

cdr3_aa: ASSYSGGAVGELF
j_call: TRBJ2-2
v_call: TRBV4-3

cdr3_aa: ASSFRDRAYEQY
j_call: TRBJ2-7
v_call: TRBV6-5

cdr3_aa: ASSHKQGIMDTIY
j_call: TRBJ1-3
v_call: TRBV6-6

cdr3_aa: ASESIAGLYNEQF
j_call: TRBJ2-1
v_call: TRBV27

cdr3_aa: ASSGDGASGYT
j_call: TRBJ1-2
v_call: TRBV5-4

cdr3_aa: ASSRAGGPDTQY
j_call: TRBJ2-3
v_call: TRBV19

cdr3_aa: TWGAKSSYEQY
j_call: TRBJ2-7
v_call: TRBV6-6

cdr3_aa: ASGSAGSTDTQY
j_call: TRBJ2-3
v_call: TRBV9

cdr3_aa: SARGDSGAF
j_call: TRBJ1-1
v_call: TRBV20-1

cdr3_aa: ASTRGQY
j_call: TRBJ2-5
v_call: TRBV11-1

cdr3_aa: ASRDYSNQPQH
j_call: TRBJ1-5
v_call: TRBV28

cdr3_aa: ASSGRPRTATLSNQPQH
j_call: TRBJ1-5
v_call: TRBV2

cdr3_aa: ASSDNSYEQY
j_call: TRBJ2-7
v_call: TRBV19

cdr3_aa: ASSEGVRGANEQY
j_call: TRBJ2-7
v_call: TRBV10-2

cdr3_aa: ASSPGTGGGQPQH
j_call: TRBJ1-5
v_call: TRBV4-1

cdr3_aa: ASSLALAGGNYNEQF
j_call: TRBJ2-1
v_call: TRBV7-6